This T cell receptor beta chain comes out of a study of T-cell memory formation after mild COVID-19. TCRdb itself ran the 5' RACE reads through MiXCR, one entry per CDR3 protein. The sample records 200,000 to 250,000 distinct CDR3 sequences, over 9% being singletons. The V end was cut by 5 bases, the J end by 8 bases, with 12 bases between. Germline CDR1 SGHTA, CDR2 FQGNSA. The CDR3 loop spans 12 amino acids. Sequenced input: PBMCs or a T cell subset sorted from them (not recorded which). The chain combines TRBV7-2 with TRBJ1-1; a possible D gene is TRBD1 (5 bases). This clonotype was sampled from a man between 18 and 29 years old who had mild COVID-19 (a few samples of this study predate the infection). Cell type and time point are not known. The CDR3 coding sequence is TGTGCCAGCAGCGTAGACAGCGCCGAAGCTTTCTTT. Its protein product is CASSVDSAEAFF.